Sequencing of this T cell receptor (beta chain) was carried out in a study of Ad26.COV2.S vaccination and SARS-CoV-2 variants. Overall study: Administration of Ad26.COV2.S was intramuscular, either once or twice 56 days apart.

The CDR3 sequence is 12 residues long. From germline, CDR1 is SGHTA and CDR2 FQGNSA. Trimming stripped 5 bases from V and 0 bases from J, with 3 bases between. Study findings and constraints: Compared with placebo recipients, vaccine recipients had higher spike-specific TCR breadth. Post-vaccination spike-specific CD8+ and CD4+ T cell responses reportedly had substantial breadth.

In regard to this clone: Its antigen is currently unknown. This may stem from a read error, because a much larger clone lies one nucleotide away. Other DNA sequences of this sample code for an identical CDR3.

Produced via immunoSEQ multiplex PCR; TCRdb's table is partial and in-frame only. The sample lists about 480,000 clones, 87% occurring once. As to treatment: approximately 18 received Ad26.COV2.S at low or high dose, single or two shots; several received placebo; per-sample allocation not given. Collection of the samples took place on day 63 after the first injection of vaccine or placebo. In Boston, an adult donor aged 18-55 years took part. The rearrangement uses TRBV7-2 and TRBJ2-3; D ambiguous. The TCR originated in a person between 18 and 59 years old who received the Ad26.COV2.S COVID-19 vaccine or a placebo. Source: peripheral blood, taken in a trial of Ad26.COV2.S vaccine versus placebo. The chain's CDR3 is CASSLSTDTQYF. The DNA for the CDR3 is TGTGCCAGCAGCCTTAGCACAGATACGCAGTATTTT.